One and the same sample provided the 9 T cell receptor beta chains below, sequenced in a study of shared clonotypes between healthy human individuals. Naive-designated CD8 cells lacked CD45RO, were positively enriched for CCR7, and omitted terminally differentiated effector memory CD45RA+ cells. Assay: immunoSEQ multiplex PCR; the TCRdb copy retains only in-frame clones and omits some. The table lists about 2.1 million clones, 80% to 95% of them singletons, with 1.5% to 2% in the top ten. Input material: naive CD8+ T cells from PBMCs. The receptors shown here come from a man aged 18 to 30 in good health. Some clones in this sample may be carry-over from other donors' samples.

This clone was seen a single time. CDR3 in amino acids: CASSLFGENQPQHF. The CDR3 nucleotides are TGTGCCAGCAGTTTATTTGGGGAAAATCAGCCCCAGCATTTT. The chain recombines TRBV28 with TRBJ1-5, with D unclear. The CDR3 is 14 residues long. In germline, CDR1 is MDHEN, CDR2 SYDVKM. The V end was cut by 1 base, the J end by 4 bases, with 8 bases between.

The table lists this clone with a count of one. The chain is built from TRBV5-4 and TRBJ2-1, with 8 bases matching TRBD2. Trimming removed 4 bases from V and 10 bases from J; junction bases left unmatched: 13. The CDR3 extends over 15 amino acids. Germline V gives CDR1 SGHNT, CDR2 YYREEE (reference sequence). Written as DNA, the CDR3 is TGTGCCAGCAGCCCCGTCGGGGGGGACAAGTGGGAGCAGTTCTTC. Encoded protein: CASSPVGGDKWEQFF.

The V call is TRBV18, the J call TRBJ2-3, with no clear D. The CDR3 spans 18 residues. Germline assignment: CDR1 KGHSH and CDR2 LQKENI. Trimming shortened V by 2 bases and J by 0 bases, and 18 bases separated the two germline ends. Here the CDR3 reads CASSPAEGWTESTDTQYF. CDR3 DNA sequence: TGTGCCAGCTCACCAGCTGAAGGGTGGACGGAGAGCACAGATACGCAGTATTTT.

The chain is built from TRBV11-3 and TRBJ2-5; D is perhaps TRBD2 (5 bases). CDR3 length equals 14 residues. V lost 1 base and J 4 bases, leaving 10 bases between the germline ends. CDR1 and CDR2 (germline): SGHNT, YENEEA. The CDR3 loop reads CASSLGAGTETQYF. In DNA, the CDR3 is TGTGCCAGCAGCTTAGGGGCGGGCACAGAGACCCAGTACTTC.

V and J are TRBV9 and TRBJ2-3, with TRBD2 matching 8 bases. CDR1 is SGDLS, CDR2 YYNGEE, per germline. This CDR3 is 17 amino acids long. Unmatched junction bases numbered 11, after V lost 4 bases and J lost 1 base. CDR3 in DNA: TGTGCCAGCAGCCCCCGAGGGAGCGGGAGAGGCACAGATACGCAGTATTTT. Translation gives CASSPRGSGRGTDTQYF.

V and J are TRBV28 and TRBJ2-7; D is unresolved. Per the germline V gene, CDR1 is MDHEN and CDR2 is SYDVKM. The CDR3 sequence is 14 residues long. V dropped 5 bases and J dropped 0 bases, with 11 bases sitting between them. Written as DNA, the CDR3 is TGTGCCAGCAGTGGATCGAGGAACTCCTACGAGCAGTACTTC. It encodes CASSGSRNSYEQYF. Filled out from reference TRBV28 and TRBJ2-7, the complete variable domain reads DVKVTQSSRYLVKRTGEKVFLECVQDMDHENMFWYRQDPGLGLRLIYFSYDVKMKEKGDIPEGYSVSREKKERFSLILESASTNQTSMYLCASSGSRNSYEQYFGPGTRLTVT.

This chain connects TRBV27 to TRBJ2-1; tentatively, D is TRBD1 (5 bases). Germline values: CDR1 MNHEY, CDR2 SMNVEV (reference sequence). The CDR3 has 16 amino acids. Trimming stripped 5 bases from V and 6 bases from J, with 20 bases between. As DNA, the CDR3 is TGTGCCAGCAGTCCCATTCGGACCCAAGGGGCCAATGAGCAGTTCTTC. Translated: CASSPIRTQGANEQFF.

Turning to this clone: One junction end disagrees with the germline gene, perhaps due to a read error. The chain carries TRBV18 and TRBJ2-2, with TRBD2 matching 12 bases. Germline V CDR1 and CDR2: KGHSH, LQKENI. The CDR3 length is 16 residues. The CDR3: CASSPLAGGRTGELFF. CDR3 nucleotides: TGTGCCAGCTCCCCACTAGCGGGAGGTCGCACCGGGGAGCTGTTTTTT. Full variable domain (outside the CDR3, taken from reference TRBV18 and TRBJ2-2): NAGVMQNPRHLVRRRGQEARLRCSPMKGHSHVYWYRQLPEEGLKFMVYLQKENIIDESGMPKERFSAEFPKEGPSILRIQQVVRGDSAAYFCASSPLAGGRTGELFFGEGSRLTVL.

This chain uses TRBV28 with TRBJ1-5, with TRBD1 matching 9 bases. With V trimmed by 1 base and J by 4 bases, 2 bases remained unmatched. Germline V lookup: CDR1 MDHEN, CDR2 SYDVKM. The CDR3 runs to 15 residues. The CDR3 reads CASSLSGQGNQPQHF. The CDR3 region has the DNA TGTGCCAGCAGTTTATCGGGACAGGGTAATCAGCCCCAGCATTTT.